Included here is one TCR beta chain sequence, with context. Its specificity is unknown. Generated by immunoSEQ multiplex PCR, the TCRdb table keeps only in-frame clones and is missing some. This sample has 120,000 or so clones; about 89% occur once, and the top ten carry 28%. These data come from a study of T cell responses to AZD1222 COVID-19 vaccine. Study results and limitations: Elevations in Spike-specific TCR breadth and depth followed administration of two AZD1222 doses. The donors showed a predominance of white British ancestry and of females, with possible underestimation of clonal diversity. Recipients of AZD1222 seropositive at baseline numbered only 5 to 7.

The germline V gene encodes CDR1 SGHKS and CDR2 YYEKEE (reference sequence). V lost 1 base to trimming and J lost 3 bases, with 10 bases between them. The CDR3 is 14 amino acids. This TCR was recovered from an adult in good health. The sample here was peripheral blood, taken on day 0 of AZD1222 vaccination. The rearrangement uses TRBV5-5 and TRBJ1-2; D is unresolved. The CDR3 region is CASSLQPEDYGYTF. DNA of the CDR3: TGTGCCAGCAGCTTGCAGCCGGAGGACTATGGCTACACCTTC.